The rows below give T cell receptor beta chains drawn from one sample of a study of cytomegalovirus exposure and HLA in healthy donors. Measured with immunoSEQ multiplex PCR; TCRdb has only the in-frame clones, and not every one. The sample contains 250,000 to 350,000 clones, just over 85% of which appear only once. Sequenced input: PBMCs. These TCRs come from a woman between 18 and 30 years old in good health and CMV-seronegative. CDR3s include the opening cysteine and the closing phenylalanine or tryptophan. A D gene is named only where the DNA matches it firmly. A row's size may be missing; if present it is once, few, many or a size class.

d_gene	len	v_gene	j_gene	abundance	CDR3aa	CDR3nt
TRBD2	15	TRBV25-1	TRBJ2-3	NA	CASSELAGLTDTQYF	TGTGCCAGCAGTGAGTTAGCGGGACTAACAGATACGCAGTATTTT
NA	15	TRBV4-2	TRBJ1-1	NA	CASSQETALNTEAFF	TGTGCCAGCAGCCAAGAGACAGCTTTGAACACTGAAGCTTTCTTT
TRBD1	13	TRBV9	TRBJ1-2	NA	CASSATGGQGYTF	TGTGCCAGCAGCGCGACAGGGGGCCAGGGCTACACCTTC
TRBD1	15	TRBV7-6	TRBJ1-4	NA	CASSPGQGASEKLFF	TGTGCCAGCAGTCCGGGACAGGGGGCAAGTGAAAAACTGTTTTTT
NA	12	TRBV19	TRBJ2-1	NA	CASSIRGNEQFF	TGTGCCAGTAGTATCCGGGGAAATGAGCAGTTCTTC
TRBD2	15	TRBV11-1	TRBJ2-7	NA	CASSLDGGSSYEQYF	TGTGCCAGCAGCTTAGACGGGGGGAGCTCCTACGAGCAGTACTTC
NA	15	TRBV27	TRBJ1-2	few	CASPSDWPGGYGYTF	TGTGCCAGCCCCTCCGACTGGCCGGGTGGGTATGGCTACACCTTC
NA	14	TRBV2	TRBJ2-4	NA	CASSPRGGANIQYF	TGTGCCAGCAGCCCGCGTGGGGGGGCAAACATTCAGTACTTC
NA	13	TRBV28	TRBJ2-3	once	CASSPQDTDTQYF	TGTGCCAGCAGTCCTCAGGACACAGATACGCAGTATTTT
NA	17	TRBV5-4	TRBJ1-2	NA	CASSLEPQRASDYGYTF	TGTGCCAGCAGCTTAGAACCACAGCGGGCCAGTGACTATGGCTACACCTTC
NA	13	TRBV7-7	TRBJ1-5	once	CASSLAPGQPQHF	TGTGCTAGCAGCTTAGCCCCAGGCCAGCCCCAGCATTTT
NA	15	TRBV6-6	TRBJ2-1	NA	CASSYGRGDYNEQFF	TGTGCCAGCAGTTACGGGAGGGGGGACTACAATGAGCAGTTCTTC
TRBD1	14	TRBV10-3	TRBJ2-7	NA	CAIRIQGAPAEQYF	TGTGCCATCAGGATACAGGGGGCCCCCGCCGAGCAGTACTTC
NA	12	TRBV27	TRBJ1-1	NA	CASSHPGLAAFF	TGTGCCAGCAGTCACCCGGGTCTGGCGGCTTTCTTT
NA	15	TRBV25-1	TRBJ2-1	NA	CASSEMVALYNEQFF	TGTGCCAGCAGTGAAATGGTGGCCCTTTACAATGAGCAGTTCTTC
NA	12	TRBV6-6	TRBJ1-2	NA	CASSPLNYGYTF	TGTGCCAGCAGTCCCCTAAACTATGGCTACACCTTC
TRBD1	16	TRBV18	TRBJ2-1	NA	CASSYRPGQGADEQFF	TGTGCCAGCTCATATAGACCGGGACAGGGGGCAGATGAGCAGTTCTTC
NA	12	TRBV29-1	TRBJ2-5	NA	CSVVGGVETQYF	TGCAGCGTTGTGGGAGGAGTAGAGACCCAGTACTTC
NA	11	TRBV28	TRBJ2-7	few	CASSFGFGQYF	TGTGCCAGCAGTTTCGGGTTCGGGCAGTACTTC
TRBD1	14	TRBV7-3	TRBJ2-3	NA	CASSLGQGADTQYF	TGTGCCAGCAGCCTGGGACAGGGCGCAGATACGCAGTATTTT
NA	13	TRBV14	TRBJ1-2	NA	CASSQDATRRYTF	TGTGCCAGCAGCCAAGACGCGACTCGACGCTACACCTTC
TRBD2	16	TRBV9	TRBJ2-3	NA	CASSDGGLAVTDTQYF	TGTGCCAGCAGCGATGGTGGACTAGCGGTCACAGATACGCAGTATTTT
TRBD1	14	TRBV10-3	TRBJ1-1	once	CAINPGGRNTEAFF	TGTGCCATCAACCCAGGGGGCAGGAACACTGAAGCTTTCTTT
NA	13	TRBV7-2	TRBJ1-5	NA	CASSLGRDQPQHF	TGTGCCAGCAGCTTAGGACGGGATCAGCCCCAGCATTTT
NA	17	TRBV19	TRBJ2-5	NA	CASSPQWQRPNQETQYF	TGTGCCAGTAGCCCCCAGTGGCAGCGGCCCAACCAAGAGACCCAGTACTTC
TRBD2	14	TRBV28	TRBJ2-5	once	CASSFSSGGETQYF	TGTGCCAGCAGTTTTTCTAGCGGGGGAGAGACCCAGTACTTC
TRBD1	17	TRBV4-1	TRBJ1-5	NA	CASSQLGTGVDNQPQHF	TGCGCCAGCAGCCAACTTGGGACAGGGGTGGACAATCAGCCCCAGCATTTT
TRBD1	15	TRBV27	TRBJ1-5	few	CASRDRTGSNQPQHF	TGTGCCAGCAGGGACAGGACAGGGAGCAATCAGCCCCAGCATTTT
TRBD1	16	TRBV28	TRBJ1-2	few	CASSLASRTGIGGYTF	TGTGCCAGCAGTTTAGCCTCCCGGACAGGGATAGGGGGCTACACCTTC
TRBD1	13	TRBV19	TRBJ1-1	NA	CASKQGVNTEAFF	TGTGCCAGTAAACAGGGGGTGAACACTGAAGCTTTCTTT
TRBD2	15	TRBV11-3	TRBJ2-5	NA	CASSLNGRAEETQYF	TGTGCCAGCAGCTTAAACGGGAGGGCCGAGGAGACCCAGTACTTC
TRBD2	15	TRBV5-6	TRBJ2-1	NA	CASSLAGASYNEQFF	TGTGCCAGCAGCTTAGCGGGAGCGTCCTACAATGAGCAGTTCTTC
TRBD2	17	TRBV7-8	TRBJ2-7	NA	CASSLGLAGVRSYEQYF	TGTGCCAGCAGCTTAGGTTTAGCGGGAGTTAGGTCCTACGAGCAGTACTTC
NA	13	TRBV6-5	TRBJ2-2	NA	CASSYSTRRELFF	TGTGCCAGCAGTTACTCGACTCGCCGGGAGCTGTTTTTT
TRBD2	14	TRBV10-2	TRBJ2-7	NA	CASKQLAGVGEQYF	TGCGCCAGCAAGCAACTAGCGGGAGTGGGCGAGCAGTACTTC
TRBD1	15	TRBV30	TRBJ1-3	NA	CAWSTGTGSGDTIYF	TGTGCCTGGAGTACTGGGACAGGGTCGGGGGACACCATATATTTT
TRBD2	17	TRBV7-9	TRBJ2-5	NA	CASSPGILAGGMETQYF	TGTGCCAGCAGCCCAGGAATTTTAGCGGGAGGGATGGAGACCCAGTACTTC
NA	14	TRBV18	TRBJ1-1	NA	CASSPTGENTEAFF	TGTGCCAGCTCACCAACGGGTGAGAACACTGAAGCTTTCTTT
NA	13	TRBV6-5	TRBJ1-1	NA	CASTPRAYTEAFF	TGTGCCAGCACCCCCAGGGCATACACTGAAGCTTTCTTT
NA	15	TRBV5-4	TRBJ1-2	NA	CASSSLRGGNYGYTF	TGTGCCAGCAGCTCACTCAGGGGTGGAAACTATGGCTACACCTTC